This T cell receptor beta chain was recorded in a study of T cells after yellow fever vaccination. The CDR3 is 13 amino acids. Findings and caveats of the study: The study re-detected most primary-vaccination clones after the booster (approximately 96% CD4, approximately 88% CD8). CD4 and CD8 compartments shared a small share of clonotypes, likely from convergent recombination. FACS-sorted repertoires could harbor abundant contaminating bulk-population clonotypes.

This clonotype was picked up a small number of times. What it recognizes is unknown. TCRdb reprocessed the 5' RACE reads via MiXCR and lists one record per CDR3 protein. The sample includes more than 300,000 distinct CDR3 sequences, roughly 10% seen only once; the top ten take about 3%. The material sequenced was CD4+ T cells sorted from PBMCs, taken 45 days after the yellow fever booster vaccination. The J gene is TRBJ1-1, the V gene TRBV12-3 or TRBV12-4, with 7 bases that match TRBD1. The TCR originated in a young man who received the YFV17D yellow fever vaccine. CDR3 DNA sequence: TGTGCAATCAGGGGGGCCCGGAACACTGAAGCTTTCTTT. Protein: CAIRGARNTEAFF.